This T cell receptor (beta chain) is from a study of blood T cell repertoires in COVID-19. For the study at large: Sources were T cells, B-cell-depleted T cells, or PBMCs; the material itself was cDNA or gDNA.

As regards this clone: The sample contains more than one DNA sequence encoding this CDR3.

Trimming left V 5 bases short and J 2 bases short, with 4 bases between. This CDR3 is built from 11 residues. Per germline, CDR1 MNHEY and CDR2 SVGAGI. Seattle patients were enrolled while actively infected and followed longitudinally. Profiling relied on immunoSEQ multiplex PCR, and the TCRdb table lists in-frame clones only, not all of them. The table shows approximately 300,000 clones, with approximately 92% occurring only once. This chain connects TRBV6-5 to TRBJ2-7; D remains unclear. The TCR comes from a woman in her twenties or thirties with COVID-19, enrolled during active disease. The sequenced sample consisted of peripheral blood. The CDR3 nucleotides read TGTGCCAGCAGTCGGGCCTACGAGCAGTACTTC. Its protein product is CASSRAYEQYF.